These T cell receptor beta chains were read from a single sample in a study of T cell changes during pregnancy in multiple sclerosis. The protocol was immunoSEQ multiplex PCR, while the TCRdb copy is restricted to in-frame clones and leaves out a portion. The table includes 65,000 to 85,000 clones, about 90% detected once. The source material was peripheral blood, sampled after pregnancy. Receptors originate from a female donor in good health, enrolled as a control in a pregnancy study. Both conserved end residues are part of each CDR3. Fields, in order: J gene, D gene, clone size, V gene, CDR3 protein, CDR3 DNA. D genes are given only for firm matches. Clone size is not always given. Where it is, it says once, few, many or a class for expanded clones.

TRBJ1-5 | . | . | TRBV6-1 | CASSEGGGLSNQPQHF | TGTGCCAGCAGTGAAGGGGGGGGACTGAGCAATCAGCCCCAGCATTTT
TRBJ2-7 | TRBD2 | . | TRBV6-1 | CASSGTSKIYEQYF | TGTGCCAGCAGTGGGACTAGTAAGATCTACGAGCAGTACTTC
TRBJ2-4 | TRBD1 | . | TRBV5-1 | CASSGQGRVNIQYF | TGCGCCAGCAGCGGACAGGGGAGGGTGAACATTCAGTACTTC
TRBJ2-1 | . | . | TRBV25-1 | CASRGTYNEQFF | TGTGCCAGCCGCGGTACCTACAATGAGCAGTTCTTC
TRBJ2-7 | TRBD2 | . | TRBV4-1 | CASSQGGLAGAYEQYF | TGCGCCAGCAGCCAAGGGGGCCTAGCGGGCGCCTACGAGCAGTACTTC
TRBJ2-2 | . | . | TRBV19 | CATPRTSNTGELFF | TGTGCCACCCCGAGGACTTCGAACACCGGGGAGCTGTTTTTT
TRBJ2-1 | TRBD2 | once | TRBV30 | CAWSGAGEREQFF | TGTGCCTGGAGCGGGGCGGGAGAAAGGGAGCAGTTCTTC
TRBJ1-2 | TRBD1 | . | TRBV6-5 | CASSYVTGYGYTF | TGTGCCAGCAGTTACGTGACAGGGTATGGCTACACCTTC
TRBJ1-1 | . | . | TRBV9 | CASSVQGRTEAFF | TGTGCCAGCAGCGTACAGGGTCGCACTGAAGCTTTCTTT
TRBJ2-5 | . | . | TRBV19 | CASRGQLQETQYF | TGTGCCAGTCGAGGACAGCTCCAAGAGACCCAGTACTTC
TRBJ1-1 | . | . | TRBV30 | CAWSVQVGGNTEAFF | TGTGCCTGGAGTGTACAGGTCGGAGGGAATACTGAAGCTTTCTTT
TRBJ1-2 | TRBD1 | . | TRBV7-2 | CASSPKTGNYGYTF | TGTGCCAGCAGCCCCAAGACAGGGAACTATGGCTACACCTTC
TRBJ1-1 | TRBD1 | . | TRBV5-1 | CASSPRDRGVTEAFF | TGCGCCAGCAGCCCCCGGGACAGGGGGGTTACTGAAGCTTTCTTT
TRBJ1-1 | . | . | TRBV5-1 | CASSFTVNTEAFF | TGCGCCAGCAGCTTTACAGTGAACACTGAAGCTTTCTTT
TRBJ2-1 | . | . | TRBV18 | CASSPQQEQFF | TGTGCCAGCTCACCACAACAAGAACAGTTCTTC
TRBJ1-2 | . | . | TRBV5-1 | CASSLDGTSGYGYTF | TGCGCCAGCAGCTTGGACGGGACTTCAGGCTATGGCTACACCTTC
TRBJ2-4 | TRBD1 | . | TRBV5-1 | CASSYGQGLAKNIQYF | TGCGCCAGCAGCTATGGACAGGGCCTAGCCAAAAACATTCAGTACTTC
TRBJ2-1 | . | . | TRBV5-1 | CASSLSGEVYNEQFF | TGCGCCAGCAGCTTGAGCGGAGAGGTCTACAATGAGCAGTTCTTC
TRBJ1-2 | . | . | TRBV19 | CASSIQGSNYGYTF | TGTGCCAGTAGTATCCAGGGCTCTAACTATGGCTACACCTTC
TRBJ1-4 | . | once | TRBV19 | CASSRRVRAATNEKLFF | TGTGCCAGTAGTAGGCGGGTGAGGGCGGCAACTAATGAAAAACTGTTTTTT
TRBJ1-2 | . | . | TRBV14 | CASSQARYYGYTF | TGTGCCAGCAGCCAAGCCAGGTACTATGGCTACACCTTC
TRBJ2-7 | TRBD1 | . | TRBV7-2 | CASSNPGQFFGVNEQYF | TGTGCCAGCAGCAACCCGGGACAGTTTTTTGGTGTCAACGAGCAGTACTTC
TRBJ2-2 | TRBD2 | . | TRBV4-3 | CASSRLSGGAFAGELFF | TGCGCCAGCAGCCGGCTTAGCGGGGGGGCTTTTGCCGGGGAGCTGTTTTTT
TRBJ2-5 | TRBD1 | . | TRBV18 | CASSPRGTGDKETQYF | TGTGCCAGCTCACCAAGGGGGACAGGGGATAAGGAGACCCAGTACTTC
TRBJ1-3 | . | . | TRBV6-1 | CASSEVGAFSGNTIYF | TGTGCCAGCAGTGAAGTTGGGGCCTTCTCTGGAAACACCATATATTTT
TRBJ2-7 | TRBD1 | . | TRBV6-6 | CASSSPRDRGYEQYF | TGTGCCAGCAGTTCGCCCCGGGACAGGGGCTACGAGCAGTACTTC
TRBJ2-1 | . | . | TRBV11-3 | CASSFGIAYNEQFF | TGTGCCAGCAGCTTCGGAATAGCTTACAATGAGCAGTTCTTC
TRBJ1-1 | . | . | TRBV5-8 | CASPSSPLMNTEAFF | TGTGCCAGCCCTTCCTCGCCACTGATGAACACTGAAGCTTTCTTT
TRBJ1-5 | TRBD1 | once | TRBV18 | CASSPPGQGGGQPQHF | TGTGCCAGCTCACCCCCGGGACAGGGTGGAGGACAGCCCCAGCATTTT
TRBJ2-5 | . | once | TRBV15 | CATSSRTVQETQYF | TGTGCCACCAGCAGCCGGACAGTCCAAGAGACCCAGTACTTC
TRBJ2-5 | TRBD2 | . | TRBV6-6 | CASSYSPGGGETQYF | TGTGCCAGCAGTTACTCTCCGGGAGGTGGAGAGACCCAGTACTTC
TRBJ1-5 | . | . | TRBV18 | CASSPLPYSNQPQHF | TGTGCCAGCTCACCCCTCCCCTATAGCAATCAGCCCCAGCATTTT
TRBJ2-7 | . | once | TRBV5-5 | CASSSAFQGTYEQYF | TGTGCCAGCAGCTCTGCGTTTCAGGGAACCTACGAGCAGTACTTC
TRBJ2-7 | . | . | TRBV11-2 | CASSPRVGAYEQYF | TGTGCCAGCAGCCCCAGAGTCGGGGCCTACGAGCAGTACTTC
TRBJ2-4 | TRBD2 | . | TRBV27 | CASSLRAYRGLADIAKNIQYF | TGTGCCAGCAGTTTAAGGGCCTACAGGGGACTAGCGGACATAGCCAAAAACATTCAGTACTTC
TRBJ1-1 | . | . | TRBV10-3 | CAIGAAEAFF | TGTGCCATCGGGGCAGCTGAAGCTTTCTTT
TRBJ1-2 | . | . | TRBV19 | CASSIGLQSYTF | TGTGCCAGTAGTATTGGTCTCCAGAGCTACACCTTC
TRBJ2-3 | TRBD2 | . | TRBV11-2 | CASSWRGATDTQYF | TGTGCCAGCAGCTGGCGGGGGGCCACAGATACGCAGTATTTT
TRBJ1-4 | . | . | TRBV4-3 | CASSQDSRGEKLFF | TGCGCCAGCAGCCAAGACTCAAGAGGGGAAAAACTGTTTTTT
TRBJ1-4 | TRBD1 | . | TRBV5-6 | CASSLDGQGEKLFF | TGTGCCAGCAGCTTGGACGGACAGGGGGAAAAACTGTTTTTT
TRBJ1-1 | TRBD1 | . | TRBV29-1 | CSAGGQANTEAFF | TGCAGCGCCGGAGGACAGGCGAACACTGAAGCTTTCTTT
TRBJ1-1 | . | once | TRBV11-2 | CASSLGLEAFF | TGTGCCAGCAGCTTAGGACTTGAAGCTTTCTTT
TRBJ1-2 | . | . | TRBV5-4 | CASSYGDGYTF | TGTGCCAGCAGCTACGGGGATGGCTACACCTTC
TRBJ2-7 | . | . | TRBV28 | CASSLSGGLDEQYF | TGTGCCAGCAGTTTATCGGGGGGCCTTGACGAGCAGTACTTC
TRBJ2-7 | . | . | TRBV28 | CASSHQGFTYF | TGTGCCAGCAGTCACCAGGGGTTTACGTACTTC
TRBJ2-1 | . | . | TRBV2 | CASNKGGSGDEQFF | TGTGCCAGCAACAAGGGGGGGTCCGGGGATGAGCAGTTCTTC
TRBJ1-3 | . | . | TRBV2 | CASRRQVGSGNTIYF | TGTGCCAGCAGAAGACAGGTCGGGTCTGGAAACACCATATATTTT
TRBJ1-2 | . | . | TRBV2 | CASSERQRNYGYTF | TGTGCCAGCAGCGAAAGACAGAGGAACTATGGCTACACCTTC
TRBJ2-1 | TRBD2 | . | TRBV6-6 | CASSYSPGLANNEQFF | TGTGCCAGCAGTTACTCTCCGGGACTAGCCAACAATGAGCAGTTCTTC
TRBJ1-1 | TRBD1 | . | TRBV7-8 | CASSLQGETEAFF | TGTGCCAGCAGCTTACAGGGGGAGACTGAAGCTTTCTTT
TRBJ1-5 | . | . | TRBV6-1 | CASSESGRVNQPQHF | TGTGCCAGCAGTGAGAGTGGGCGGGTGAATCAGCCCCAGCATTTT
TRBJ2-1 | . | . | TRBV2 | CASKWLASISSYNEQFF | TGTGCCAGCAAGTGGCTAGCGAGTATAAGCTCCTACAATGAGCAGTTCTTC
TRBJ2-1 | . | . | TRBV19 | CASTLPGSMINEQFF | TGTGCCAGTACCCTACCGGGGAGTATGATCAATGAGCAGTTCTTC
TRBJ2-7 | . | few | TRBV5-6 | CASSRQDSYEQYF | TGTGCCAGCAGTCGACAGGACTCCTACGAGCAGTACTTC
TRBJ1-2 | TRBD1 | once | TRBV5-1 | CASSLGQGDPFGYTF | TGCGCCAGCAGCTTGGGACAGGGTGACCCTTTCGGCTACACCTTC